The text below deals with one T cell receptor (beta chain). Antigen specificity is unknown. Trimming removed 3 bases from V and 0 bases from J, with 12 bases in between. CDR1 is SNHLY and CDR2 is FYNNEI in the germline V gene. CDR3 length: 15 amino acids. Repeated repertoire sampling spanned the course of chemoradiotherapy. These data belong to a study of chemoradiotherapy in HPV16-positive cancers. Notes on the study in general: HPV-specific T cells were functionally defined from only a couple of HPV16-positive patients. Candidate HPV-specific clones and E7-related TCR motifs grew in tumor during treatment. Better recurrence-free survival went with HPV-responsive T-cell expansion in HPV16-positive patients.

The assay was immunoSEQ multiplex PCR, and TCRdb's table has in-frame clones only and misses some. The sample includes about 25,000 clones, 94% seen only once; the top ten take 2.7%. This sequence originates from a human donor with HPV-associated anogenital cancer. This specimen was collected from a patient who underwent chemoradiotherapy. V and J are TRBV2 and TRBJ2-7; maybe TRBD1 (6 bases). The CDR3 sequence: CASSDLDSSSYEQYF. The CDR3 region has the DNA TGTGCCAGCAGTGACTTGGACAGTAGCTCCTACGAGCAGTACTTC.